The rows below give T cell receptor beta chains drawn from one sample of a study of blood T cell repertoires in COVID-19. Only in-frame clones appear in the TCRdb table, and some are missing; sequencing was by immunoSEQ multiplex PCR. Of about 150,000 clones listed, roughly 87% are singletons. What was sequenced was peripheral blood. These receptors were obtained from a woman aged 55 to 70 with active or convalescent COVID-19. Both conserved end residues are part of each CDR3. D genes are given only for firm matches. Clone sizes are given selectively: once, few, many, or a class where the clone is expanded.

v_gene: TRBV6-6
d_gene: NA
j_gene: TRBJ2-7
abundance: NA
CDR3nt: TGTGCCAGTACAATAGGGGCGACCTACGAGCAGTACTTC
CDR3aa: CASTIGATYEQYF

v_gene: TRBV2
d_gene: TRBD1
j_gene: TRBJ1-5
abundance: NA
CDR3nt: TGTGCCAGCACAGACAGGGTTCAGCCCCAGCATTTT
CDR3aa: CASTDRVQPQHF

v_gene: TRBV4-1
d_gene: TRBD1
j_gene: TRBJ1-1
abundance: NA
CDR3nt: TGCGCCAGCAGCCACCATCTCACCACGAGGACAGGGGGCTTGAACACTGAAGCTTTCTTT
CDR3aa: CASSHHLTTRTGGLNTEAFF

v_gene: TRBV6-5
d_gene: TRBD1
j_gene: TRBJ1-4
abundance: NA
CDR3nt: TGTGCCAGCAGTTACTTGACAGGGAAAGGGAAAAAACTGTTTTTT
CDR3aa: CASSYLTGKGKKLFF

v_gene: TRBV6-6
d_gene: NA
j_gene: TRBJ1-1
abundance: few
CDR3nt: TGTGCCAGCAGTTACTCGAGGGCAACTGAAGCTTTCTTT
CDR3aa: CASSYSRATEAFF

v_gene: TRBV4-3
d_gene: TRBD1
j_gene: TRBJ1-1
abundance: NA
CDR3nt: TGCGCCAGCAGCAGTAGACAGGGTTCGACGACTGAAGCTTTCTTT
CDR3aa: CASSSRQGSTTEAFF

v_gene: TRBV6-5
d_gene: TRBD1
j_gene: TRBJ2-7
abundance: NA
CDR3nt: TGTGCCAGCAGTCGTAATTCAGGACAGGGTGAGCAGTACTTC
CDR3aa: CASSRNSGQGEQYF

v_gene: TRBV4-2
d_gene: TRBD2
j_gene: TRBJ2-7
abundance: NA
CDR3nt: TGTGCCAGCAGCCAGTCGACTAGCGGGGGATTTAGCGAGCAGTACTTC
CDR3aa: CASSQSTSGGFSEQYF

v_gene: TRBV2
d_gene: TRBD1
j_gene: TRBJ1-6
abundance: NA
CDR3nt: TGTGCCAGCAGCGCGAGACAGGGCCGTAATTCACCCCTCCACTTT
CDR3aa: CASSARQGRNSPLHF

v_gene: TRBV4-1
d_gene: TRBD2
j_gene: TRBJ2-1
abundance: NA
CDR3nt: TGCGCCAGCAGCCGCGGGGGATCTAGTAATGAGCAGTTCTTC
CDR3aa: CASSRGGSSNEQFF

v_gene: TRBV5-4
d_gene: NA
j_gene: TRBJ2-1
abundance: NA
CDR3nt: TGTGCCAGCGGTTCACAAAGCTCCTACAATGAGCAGTTCTTC
CDR3aa: CASGSQSSYNEQFF

v_gene: TRBV10-2
d_gene: TRBD1
j_gene: TRBJ2-4
abundance: NA
CDR3nt: TGCGCCAGCAGAACACGGGACAGCAAAAACATTCAGTACTTC
CDR3aa: CASRTRDSKNIQYF

v_gene: TRBV4-3
d_gene: TRBD2
j_gene: TRBJ2-2
abundance: NA
CDR3nt: TGCGCCAGCAGCCAAGTAGGGGGACTAGCGGAAAACACCGGGGAGCTGTTTTTT
CDR3aa: CASSQVGGLAENTGELFF

v_gene: TRBV6-5
d_gene: TRBD1
j_gene: TRBJ1-1
abundance: NA
CDR3nt: TGTGCCAGCAGTTACTGGGCAGGGGGCGTCACTGAAGCTTTCTTT
CDR3aa: CASSYWAGGVTEAFF

v_gene: TRBV5-1
d_gene: NA
j_gene: TRBJ1-1
abundance: NA
CDR3nt: TGCGCCAGCAGCGTATATACAGGGAACACTGAAGCTTTCTTT
CDR3aa: CASSVYTGNTEAFF

v_gene: TRBV7-8
d_gene: NA
j_gene: TRBJ2-3
abundance: NA
CDR3nt: TGTGCCAGCAGCTCCCATGGGGGGTCAGATACGCAGTATTTT
CDR3aa: CASSSHGGSDTQYF

v_gene: TRBV7-2
d_gene: NA
j_gene: TRBJ2-3
abundance: few
CDR3nt: TGTGCCAGCAGCTTAGAGCGTCTAAATACGCAGTATTTT
CDR3aa: CASSLERLNTQYF

v_gene: TRBV18
d_gene: NA
j_gene: TRBJ2-2
abundance: NA
CDR3nt: TGTGCCAGCTCACCGGGGAGGCCTCTTGAGCTGTTTTTT
CDR3aa: CASSPGRPLELFF

v_gene: TRBV11-3
d_gene: NA
j_gene: TRBJ2-1
abundance: NA
CDR3nt: TGTGCCAGCAGCCCCGGCCGGGACTTTTACAATGAGCAGTTCTTC
CDR3aa: CASSPGRDFYNEQFF

v_gene: TRBV5-1
d_gene: NA
j_gene: TRBJ2-7
abundance: NA
CDR3nt: TGCGCCAGCAGCTTCACGGACAGCACCTACGAGCAGTACTTC
CDR3aa: CASSFTDSTYEQYF